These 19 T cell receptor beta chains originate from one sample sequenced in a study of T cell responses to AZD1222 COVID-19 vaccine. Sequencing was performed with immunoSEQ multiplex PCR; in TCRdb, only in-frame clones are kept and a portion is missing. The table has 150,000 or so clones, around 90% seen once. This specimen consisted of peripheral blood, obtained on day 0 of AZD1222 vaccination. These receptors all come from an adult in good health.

This CDR3 reads CASSPPKENQPQHF. The CDR3 DNA sequence: TGTGCCAGCAGCCCCCCGAAGGAAAATCAGCCCCAGCATTTT. The chain carries TRBV3-1 (or the pseudogene TRBV3-2) and TRBJ1-5; D call uncertain. CDR1 LGHDT and CDR2 YNNKEL come from the germline V gene (reference sequence). CDR3 length: 14 residues. Trimming took off 4 bases at V and 4 bases at J, with 11 bases between the two ends.

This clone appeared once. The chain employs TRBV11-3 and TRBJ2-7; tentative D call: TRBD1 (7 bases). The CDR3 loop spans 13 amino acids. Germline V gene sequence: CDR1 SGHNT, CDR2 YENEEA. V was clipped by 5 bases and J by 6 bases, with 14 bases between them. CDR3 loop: CASSLGQGGEQYF. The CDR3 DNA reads TGTGCCAGCAGCCTGGGGCAGGGGGGCGAGCAGTACTTC.

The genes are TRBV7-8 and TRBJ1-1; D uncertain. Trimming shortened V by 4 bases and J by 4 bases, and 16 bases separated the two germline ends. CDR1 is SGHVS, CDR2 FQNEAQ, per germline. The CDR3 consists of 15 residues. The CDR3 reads CASSYGVRWGTEAFF. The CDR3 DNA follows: TGTGCCAGCAGCTACGGGGTGAGGTGGGGCACTGAAGCTTTCTTT. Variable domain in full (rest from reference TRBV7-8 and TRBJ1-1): GAGVSQSPRYKVAKRGQDVALRCDPISGHVSLFWYQQALGQGPEFLTYFQNEAQLDKSGLPSDRFFAERPEGSVSTLKIQRTQQEDSAVYLCASSYGVRWGTEAFFGQGTRLTVV.

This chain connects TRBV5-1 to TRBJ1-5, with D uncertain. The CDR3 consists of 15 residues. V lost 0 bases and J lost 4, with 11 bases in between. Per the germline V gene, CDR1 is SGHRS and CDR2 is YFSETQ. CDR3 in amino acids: CASSLDGRGNQPQHF. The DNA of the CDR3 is TGCGCCAGCAGCTTGGACGGGAGAGGTAATCAGCCCCAGCATTTT. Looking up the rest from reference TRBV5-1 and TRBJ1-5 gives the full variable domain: KAGVTQTPRYLIKTRGQQVTLSCSPISGHRSVSWYQQTPGQGLQFLFEYFSETQRNKGNFPGRFSGRQFSNSRSEMNVSTLELGDSALYLCASSLDGRGNQPQHFGDGTRLSIL.

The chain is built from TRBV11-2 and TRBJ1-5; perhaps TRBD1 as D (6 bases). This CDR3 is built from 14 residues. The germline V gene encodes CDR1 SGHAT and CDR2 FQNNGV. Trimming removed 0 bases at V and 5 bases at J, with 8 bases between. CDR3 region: CASSLDGGDQPQHF. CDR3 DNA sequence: TGTGCCAGCAGCTTAGATGGGGGCGATCAGCCCCAGCATTTT. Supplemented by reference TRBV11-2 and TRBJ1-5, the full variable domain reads EAGVAQSPRYKIIEKRQSVAFWCNPISGHATLYWYQQILGQGPKLLIQFQNNGVVDDSQLPKDRFSAERLKGVDSTLKIQPAKLEDSAVYLCASSLDGGDQPQHFGDGTRLSIL.

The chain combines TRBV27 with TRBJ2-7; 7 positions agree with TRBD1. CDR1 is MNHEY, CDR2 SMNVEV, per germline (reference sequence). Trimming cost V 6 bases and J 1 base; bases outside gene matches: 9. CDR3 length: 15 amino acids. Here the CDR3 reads CASRIRQGNSYEQYF. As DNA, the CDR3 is TGTGCCAGCAGAATCCGACAGGGAAATTCCTACGAGCAGTACTTC.

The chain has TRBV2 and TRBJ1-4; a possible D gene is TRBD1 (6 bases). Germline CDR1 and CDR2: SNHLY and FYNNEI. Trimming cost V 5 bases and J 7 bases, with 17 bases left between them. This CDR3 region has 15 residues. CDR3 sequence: CASSPKQGWGEKLFF. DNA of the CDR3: TGTGCCAGCAGTCCTAAACAGGGCTGGGGTGAAAAACTGTTTTTT.

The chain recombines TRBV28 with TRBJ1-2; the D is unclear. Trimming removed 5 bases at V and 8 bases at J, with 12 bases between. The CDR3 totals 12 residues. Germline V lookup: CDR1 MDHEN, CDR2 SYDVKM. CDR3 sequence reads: CASSPRALGYTF. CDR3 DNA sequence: TGTGCCAGCAGTCCAAGGGCTCTCGGCTACACCTTC.

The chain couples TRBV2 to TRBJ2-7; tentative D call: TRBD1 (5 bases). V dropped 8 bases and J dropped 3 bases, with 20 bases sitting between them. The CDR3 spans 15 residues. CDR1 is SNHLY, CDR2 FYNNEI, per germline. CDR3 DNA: TGTGCCAGCGGAGAATCCGGACAAAGCGTCTACGAGCAGTACTTC. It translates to CASGESGQSVYEQYF.

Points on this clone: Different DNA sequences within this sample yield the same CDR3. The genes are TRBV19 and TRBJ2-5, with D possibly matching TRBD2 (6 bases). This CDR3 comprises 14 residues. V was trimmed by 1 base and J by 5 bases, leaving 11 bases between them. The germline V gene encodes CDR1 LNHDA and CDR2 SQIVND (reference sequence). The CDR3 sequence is CASSIGPGRETQYF. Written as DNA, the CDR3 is TGTGCCAGTAGTATAGGCCCAGGGAGGGAGACCCAGTACTTC.

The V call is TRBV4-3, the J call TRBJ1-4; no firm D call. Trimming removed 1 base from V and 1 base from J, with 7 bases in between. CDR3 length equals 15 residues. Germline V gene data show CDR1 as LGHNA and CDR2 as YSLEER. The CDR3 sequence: CASSQGHVTNEKLFF. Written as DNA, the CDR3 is TGCGCCAGCAGCCAAGGGCACGTAACTAATGAAAAACTGTTTTTT.

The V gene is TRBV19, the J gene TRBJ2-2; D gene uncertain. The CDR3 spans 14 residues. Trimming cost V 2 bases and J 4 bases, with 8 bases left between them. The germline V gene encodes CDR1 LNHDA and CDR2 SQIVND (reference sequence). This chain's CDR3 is CASSISTLTGELFF. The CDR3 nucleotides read TGTGCCAGTAGTATATCAACCCTCACCGGGGAGCTGTTTTTT.

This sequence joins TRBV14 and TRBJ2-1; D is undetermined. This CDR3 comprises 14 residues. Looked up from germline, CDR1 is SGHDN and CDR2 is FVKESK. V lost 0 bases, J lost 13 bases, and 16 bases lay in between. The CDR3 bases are TGTGCCAGCAGCCAAGATCAACCCAGCGTGGCTCAGTTCTTC. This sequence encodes CASSQDQPSVAQFF.

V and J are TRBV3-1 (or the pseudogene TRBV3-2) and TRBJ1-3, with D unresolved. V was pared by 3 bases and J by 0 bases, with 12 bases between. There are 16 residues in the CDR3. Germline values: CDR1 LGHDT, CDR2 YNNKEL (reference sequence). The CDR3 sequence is CASSQLPGSSGNTIYF. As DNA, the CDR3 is TGTGCCAGCAGCCAGCTTCCGGGTTCCTCTGGAAACACCATATATTTT.

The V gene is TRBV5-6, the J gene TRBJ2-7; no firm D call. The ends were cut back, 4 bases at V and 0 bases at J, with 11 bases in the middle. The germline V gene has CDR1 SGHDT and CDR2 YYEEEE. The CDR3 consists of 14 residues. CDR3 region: CASSPVWSSYEQYF. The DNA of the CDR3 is TGTGCCAGCAGCCCCGTGTGGAGCTCCTACGAGCAGTACTTC.

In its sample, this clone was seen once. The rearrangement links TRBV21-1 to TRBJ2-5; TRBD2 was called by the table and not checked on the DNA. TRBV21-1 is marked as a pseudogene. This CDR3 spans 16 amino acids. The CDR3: CASRAERGPPEETQYF. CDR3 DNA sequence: TGTGCCAGCAGGGCTGAGCGGGGGCCGCCTGAAGAGACCCAGTACTTC.

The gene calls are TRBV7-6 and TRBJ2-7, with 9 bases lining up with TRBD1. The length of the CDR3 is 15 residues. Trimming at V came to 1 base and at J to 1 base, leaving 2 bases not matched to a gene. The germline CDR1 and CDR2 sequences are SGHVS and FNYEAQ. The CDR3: CASSLGGTGSYEQYF. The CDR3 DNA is TGTGCCAGCAGCTTAGGAGGGACAGGGTCCTACGAGCAGTACTTC.

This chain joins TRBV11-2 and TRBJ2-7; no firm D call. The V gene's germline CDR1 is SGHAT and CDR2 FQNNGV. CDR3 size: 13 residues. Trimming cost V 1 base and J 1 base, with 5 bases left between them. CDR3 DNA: TGTGCCAGCAGCTTAGCCCCATCCTACGAGCAGTACTTC. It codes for CASSLAPSYEQYF.

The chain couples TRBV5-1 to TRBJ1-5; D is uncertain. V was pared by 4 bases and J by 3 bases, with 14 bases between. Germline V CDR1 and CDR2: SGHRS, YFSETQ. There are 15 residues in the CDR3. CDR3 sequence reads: CASSPEGDPNQPQHF. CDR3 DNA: TGCGCCAGCAGCCCAGAAGGAGACCCCAATCAGCCCCAGCATTTT.